Sequencing of this TCR beta chain was carried out in a study of blood T cell repertoires in COVID-19 (dated by TCRdb to about 2020). In the study overall: Collaborator samples came from the United States, Italy and Spain and covered acute and convalescent phases of COVID-19. Where HLA class I and class II types were available, the types were taken from metadata supplied by the sample provider, not from assay-based typing. Subjects who had been exposed to COVID-19, were actively infected with it, or had recovered from it provided the deeply sampled blood TCRbeta repertoires that made up the dataset. Nearly every sample came with metadata listing a de-identified subject ID, COVID-19 status, age in years and sex. The prospective study material was composed of cDNA or gDNA derived from T cells, B-cell-depleted T cells, or PBMCs. A freely available public database, intended as a resource for researchers studying the immune response to SARS-CoV-2, is where the repertoires were released. The samples were drawn from the first 160 participants of the ongoing ImmuneRACE study and from 1,254 subjects provided by 6 global collaborators. Paper-wide results and their limitations: The amount of clinical and demographic metadata varied by source and participant and was provided uncurated.

Each collaborating institution followed its own protocols to collect whole blood in K2EDTA tubes. For TCRbeta analysis, collaborators shipped samples in one of three forms: frozen whole blood, isolated PBMCs, or DNA extracted from either of those sample types. TCRbeta CDR3 regions were amplified from genomic DNA using the immunoSEQ Assay, a bias-controlled multiplex PCR. Per the original workflow: The number of nucleated cells in each sample was estimated by amplification of reference gene primers within the assay. To quantify the absolute abundance of each unique TCRbeta CDR3 rearrangement, sequence reads were collapsed and filtered. For each sample, productive Simpson clonality was calculated as the square root of Simpson's diversity index across productive rearrangements. TCRdb limited this immuneACCESS table to in-frame rearrangements with V and J called. A share of clones is missing; checked studies link under half to unresolved V genes, and the rest is unexplained. D and trimming were read from the DNA, whereas the V and J calls and clone size are those reported in that table. This sample holds about 90,000 clones; approximately 89% were observed only once. Of the sample, approximately 0.45% falls within the top ten clones.

Remarks on this clone: Its binding antigen is unknown. The input lacks base qualities; no much larger clone sits a single base away.

The clonotype was recovered from a man between 60 and 75 years old with acute or convalescent COVID-19. The sequencing input was peripheral blood.

The nucleotide sequence reads as follows: TGCGCCAGCAGCTTGAATCGGGAGAATGAAAAACTGTTTTTT. The encoded protein is CASSLNRENEKLFF. The sequence links TRBV5-1 to TRBJ1-4; the D gene remains uncertain. The CDR1 and CDR2 encoded by the germline V gene are SGHRS and YFSETQ. Cut back by 1 base and 5 bases, the V and J ends lie 9 bases apart. The CDR3, from cysteine to phenylalanine, totals 14 residues. Only the CDR3 DNA is retained, 42 bases long and in frame from the first base.